In its sample, the clone carrying this TCR beta chain was seen once. This sample was included in a study of blood T cell repertoires in COVID-19. Study information: The United States, Italy and Spain were the sources of the acute and convalescent COVID-19 samples.

Germline CDR1 and CDR2: MGHRA and YSYEKL. V shed 5 bases, J shed 4 bases, and the junction held 6 bases outside the gene matches. The CDR3 totals 14 residues. Resolution of symptoms, clearance, or two negative PCRs was present in recovered Cohort 3 donors. Per the authors' pipeline: Cell counts per sample came from amplifying reference gene primers. Profiled with immunoSEQ multiplex PCR; TCRdb holds only in-frame clones, not every one. That table gives V, J and clone size, and the DNA gave D and trimming. The sample has 300,000 or so clones, roughly nine tenths seen once; the top ten hold around 6%. Sequencing was carried out using PBMCs or T cells enriched from blood (not recorded which). This clonotype was obtained from a woman aged 25 to 45 who had recovered from COVID-19. V and J are TRBV4-1 and TRBJ2-3; TRBD1 matches 7 bases. As DNA, the CDR3 is TGCGCCAGCAGCTACCGACAGGGCCCAGATACGCAGTATTTT. It yields the protein CASSYRQGPDTQYF.